This T cell receptor beta chain was profiled in a study of blood T cell repertoires in COVID-19. Study summary: Whether acute or convalescent, the COVID-19 samples came from the United States, Italy and Spain. Nucleic acid was either cDNA or gDNA, and it came from T cells, B-cell-depleted T cells, or PBMCs.

The CDR3 sequence is 14 residues long. V dropped 2 bases and J dropped 2 bases, with 10 bases sitting between them. Germline lookup yields CDR1 LNHDA and CDR2 SQIVND (reference sequence). How the authors handled the data: Nucleated cell counts were estimated from reference gene primer amplification. The assay was immunoSEQ multiplex PCR, and TCRdb's table has in-frame clones only and misses some. V and J calls and clone size are given by that table; D and trimming were obtained from the DNA. This table has about 99,000 clones, 65% to 85% appearing once. This TCR was sampled from a man in his sixties or seventies with active or convalescent COVID-19. The chain has TRBV19 and TRBJ2-7, with D perhaps matching TRBD2 (7 bases). The sequencing sample was made of peripheral blood. CDR3 loop: CASSIRGTTYEQYF. The CDR3 nucleotides are TGTGCCAGTAGTATAAGGGGGACTACCTACGAGCAGTACTTC.